The clone carrying this T cell receptor (beta chain) was observed once. The antigen is unknown. PCR was performed using 60 Vbeta and 13 Jbeta primers. Sequenced by immunoSEQ multiplex PCR; TCRdb stores in-frame clones only, minus some. The sample has about 160,000 clones; about four fifths are singletons. This sample is part of a study of cytomegalovirus exposure and HLA in healthy donors. Regarding the study as a whole: Sequencing likely produced, as an artifact, a cluster of highly shared sequence variants.

Material for sequencing was PBMCs. This receptor was obtained from a man aged 50 to 60 in good health and CMV-seropositive.

CDR3 protein: CASSPRQNTGELFF. The CDR3 DNA reads TGTGCCAGTAGTCCCCGACAGAACACCGGGGAGCTGTTTTTT. This chain links TRBV19 with TRBJ2-2; D is unresolved. CDR3 length: 14 amino acids. Germline V gene sequence: CDR1 LNHDA, CDR2 SQIVND (reference sequence). V was trimmed by 5 bases and J by 1 base, leaving 8 bases between them.